The rows below give T cell receptor beta chains drawn from one sample of a study of blood T cell repertoires in COVID-19. Repertoires were generated with immunoSEQ multiplex PCR, while TCRdb's copy carries only in-frame clones and drops some. The table has around 200,000 clones, 80% to 90% seen once. The specimen was peripheral blood. These receptors were taken from a man in his fifties or sixties who had recovered from COVID-19. CDR3s include the opening cysteine and the closing phenylalanine or tryptophan. The D gene is left open where the match is weak.

d_gene: TRBD1
v_gene: TRBV18
CDR3aa: CASSPGQGTYEQYF

d_gene: TRBD1
v_gene: TRBV14
CDR3aa: CASSQAGTGGYNEQFF

d_gene: TRBD2
v_gene: TRBV30
CDR3aa: CAWSVKWALRLAGTGELFF

d_gene: .
v_gene: TRBV19
CDR3aa: CASSIRRQNTGELFF

d_gene: .
v_gene: TRBV5-4
CDR3aa: CASSPAGNEQFF

d_gene: TRBD2
v_gene: TRBV24-1
CDR3aa: CATSDFGLAGNEQFF

d_gene: .
v_gene: TRBV28
CDR3aa: CASSPAGQSSYNEQFF

d_gene: .
v_gene: TRBV7-3
CDR3aa: CASSERGTDTQYF

d_gene: .
v_gene: TRBV7-5
CDR3aa: CARSLGASRTYNEQFF

d_gene: TRBD1
v_gene: TRBV2
CDR3aa: CASSDLGTGGEKLFF

d_gene: .
v_gene: TRBV6-1
CDR3aa: CASSETPSAGQFF